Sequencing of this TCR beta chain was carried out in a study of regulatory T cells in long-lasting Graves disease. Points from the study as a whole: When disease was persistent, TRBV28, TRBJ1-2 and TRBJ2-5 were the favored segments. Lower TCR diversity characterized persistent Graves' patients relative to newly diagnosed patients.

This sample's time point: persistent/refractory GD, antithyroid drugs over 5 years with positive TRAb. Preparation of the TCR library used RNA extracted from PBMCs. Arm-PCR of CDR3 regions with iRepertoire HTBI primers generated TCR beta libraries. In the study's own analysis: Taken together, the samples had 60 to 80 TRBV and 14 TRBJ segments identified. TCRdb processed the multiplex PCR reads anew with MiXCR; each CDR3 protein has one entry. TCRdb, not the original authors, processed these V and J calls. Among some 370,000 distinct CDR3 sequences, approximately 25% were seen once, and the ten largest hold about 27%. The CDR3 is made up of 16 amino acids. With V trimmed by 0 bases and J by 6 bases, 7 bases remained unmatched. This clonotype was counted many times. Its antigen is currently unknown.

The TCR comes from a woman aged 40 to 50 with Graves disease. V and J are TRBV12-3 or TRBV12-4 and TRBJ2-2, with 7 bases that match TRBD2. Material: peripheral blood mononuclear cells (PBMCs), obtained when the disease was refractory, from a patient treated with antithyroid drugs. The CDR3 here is CASSLAPLARAGELFF. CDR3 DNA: TGTGCCAGCAGTTTAGCCCCACTAGCGCGAGCCGGGGAGCTGTTTTTT.